These T cell receptor beta chains were read from a single sample in a study of shared clonotypes between healthy human individuals. Produced via immunoSEQ multiplex PCR; TCRdb's table is partial and in-frame only. The table has some 2,000,000 clones, 85% to 95% seen once. The sample was naive CD4+ T cells sorted from blood. The receptor source for this set is a man younger than 30 in good health. CDR3s include the opening cysteine and the closing phenylalanine or tryptophan. The order of the fields is clone size, J gene, CDR3 length, D gene, V gene, CDR3 DNA, CDR3 protein. A D gene is named only where the DNA matches it firmly. Rows give clone size only sometimes, using once, few, many, or a class for an expanded clone.

NA	TRBJ2-3	17	TRBD2	TRBV5-6	TGTGCCAGCAGCCGACGTCTCACCGGGACTAACGCAGATACGCAGTATTTT	CASSRRLTGTNADTQYF
NA	TRBJ2-7	14	TRBD1	TRBV6-5	TGTGCCAGCAGTTTCAGCCGGGACAGGGTCAACAAGCACTTC	CASSFSRDRVNKHF
NA	TRBJ2-7	15	NA	TRBV5-4	TGTGCCAGCAGCACTCGGGACACCGCCTCCTACGAGCAGTACTTC	CASSTRDTASYEQYF
NA	TRBJ2-7	14	NA	TRBV5-6	TGTGCCAGCAGCTTGGAACTAAATCCCTACGAGCAGTACTTC	CASSLELNPYEQYF
NA	TRBJ2-3	16	NA	TRBV6-6	TGTGCCAGCAGCCCCGGGGGGCCCAGAGTCACAGATACGCAGTATTTT	CASSPGGPRVTDTQYF
once	TRBJ2-1	15	TRBD1	TRBV2	TGTGCCAGCAGTTTCGGAGGGACAGGGGGCGATGAGCAGTTCTTC	CASSFGGTGGDEQFF
few	TRBJ2-7	18	TRBD2	TRBV5-6	TGTGCCAGCAGCTTGACCCCCCTACTAGCGGGAGTCACCTACGAGCAGTACTTC	CASSLTPLLAGVTYEQYF
NA	TRBJ1-6	14	TRBD1	TRBV4-1	TGCGCCAGCAGCCGGCGGGACAGTAATTCACCCCTCCACTTT	CASSRRDSNSPLHF
NA	TRBJ1-2	13	TRBD1	TRBV5-1	TGCGCCAGCAGCCAGACAGGGGACTATGGCTACACCTTC	CASSQTGDYGYTF
NA	TRBJ1-6	13	NA	TRBV6-5	TGTGCCACCCACAGGGATCATAATTCACCCCTCCACTTT	CATHRDHNSPLHF
NA	TRBJ2-3	13	NA	TRBV7-9	TGTGCCAGCAGCTTCCCGGGCACAGATACGCAGTATTTT	CASSFPGTDTQYF
NA	TRBJ2-7	14	TRBD2	TRBV7-2	TGTGCCAGCAGCTCTAGCGGGATGGTGGGCGAGCAGTACTTC	CASSSSGMVGEQYF
NA	TRBJ1-6	14	NA	TRBV6-5	TGTGCCAGCAGTTACAAGGGAACTGCTTCACCCCTCCACTTT	CASSYKGTASPLHF
NA	TRBJ2-1	15	NA	TRBV2	TGTGCCAGCAGTGAATGGGGGGGCCCCTACAATGAGCAGTTCTTC	CASSEWGGPYNEQFF